The clone carrying this T cell receptor (beta chain) was counted once. Trimming took off 5 bases at V and 0 bases at J, with 11 bases between the two ends. Germline loops: CDR1 PRHDT, CDR2 FYEKMQ (reference sequence). This CDR3 has 14 residues. Some clones are missing from TCRdb's copy, which holds only in-frame ones; the method was immunoSEQ multiplex PCR. The sample has about 490,000 clones, around 80% seen once. This sample is part of a study of shared clonotypes between healthy human individuals. V and J are TRBV13 and TRBJ2-7; D is perhaps TRBD1 (5 bases). This clonotype originated in a woman aged 40 to 50 in good health. Some clones in this sample may be carry-over from other donors' samples. Sequencing used PBMCs. The CDR3 is CASSPKDNSYEQYF. The CDR3, as DNA: TGTGCCAGCAGCCCTAAGGACAACTCCTACGAGCAGTACTTC.